A selection of T cell receptor beta chains follows, all from one sample in a study of PD-L1 blockade in urothelial cancer. The assay was immunoSEQ multiplex PCR, and TCRdb's table has in-frame clones only and misses some. The table shows 70,000 to 90,000 clones, with about 85% occurring only once. The source material was PBMCs, sampled around atezolizumab (anti-PD-L1) treatment. The receptors stem from a man in his fifties or sixties with urothelial cancer. Both conserved end residues are part of each CDR3. A D gene is named only where the DNA matches it firmly. Only some rows state a clone size, as once, few, many or a class for expanded clones.

clone size,V gene,J gene,D gene,CDR3 protein,CDR3 DNA
few,TRBV7-2,TRBJ1-6,-,CASSPVQDLNSPLHF,TGTGCCAGCAGCCCCGTCCAGGATCTTAATTCACCCCTCCACTTT
-,TRBV5-8,TRBJ1-5,-,CASSLDSYQPQHF,TGTGCCAGCAGCTTGGACAGCTATCAGCCCCAGCATTTT
-,TRBV28,TRBJ1-5,-,CASSLPGRATGYSNQPQHF,TGTGCCAGCAGTTTACCAGGTCGGGCCACAGGATATAGCAATCAGCCCCAGCATTTT
-,TRBV19,TRBJ1-4,-,CASSIGQQKNEKLFF,TGTGCCAGTAGTATCGGACAGCAGAAGAATGAAAAACTGTTTTTT
-,TRBV11-3,TRBJ2-2,-,CASSPANRGQTGELFF,TGTGCCAGCAGCCCCGCTAATCGAGGGCAGACCGGGGAGCTGTTTTTT
-,TRBV2,TRBJ2-1,TRBD2,CASRGLAADHSSYNEQFF,TGTGCCAGCAGGGGACTAGCGGCAGACCATAGCTCCTACAATGAGCAGTTCTTC
-,TRBV7-3,TRBJ2-2,-,CASSLAGEDTGELFF,TGTGCCAGCAGCTTAGCCGGAGAAGACACCGGGGAGCTGTTTTTT
-,TRBV5-1,TRBJ1-1,-,CASSLDALRGGTEAFF,TGCGCCAGCAGCTTGGACGCGCTTCGGGGTGGCACTGAAGCTTTCTTT
-,TRBV10-3,TRBJ2-7,-,CAISDSKTYEQYF,TGTGCCATCAGTGACTCTAAAACCTACGAGCAGTACTTC
once,TRBV19,TRBJ1-6,TRBD1,CASSYRGQGASYNSPLHF,TGTGCCAGTAGTTACCGAGGACAGGGGGCATCCTATAATTCACCCCTCCACTTT
-,TRBV6-1,TRBJ1-5,TRBD1,CASSEPTGGTSNQPQHF,TGTGCCAGCAGTGAGCCAACAGGGGGCACAAGCAATCAGCCCCAGCATTTT
-,TRBV5-1,TRBJ2-2,-,CASSLDGASNTGELFF,TGCGCCAGCAGCTTGGATGGGGCGTCGAACACCGGGGAGCTGTTTTTT
once,TRBV9,TRBJ2-7,TRBD2,CASSPGGSGSHEQYF,TGTGCCAGCAGCCCGGGAGGTAGCGGGAGCCACGAGCAGTACTTC
-,TRBV30,TRBJ2-7,TRBD1,CAWSGGQGYEQYF,TGTGCCTGGAGTGGGGGACAGGGTTACGAGCAGTACTTC
-,TRBV18,TRBJ2-7,TRBD2,CASSERGGEQYF,TGTGCCAGCTCAGAGCGGGGGGGCGAGCAGTACTTC
-,TRBV4-1,TRBJ1-3,-,CASSQISGSGNTIYF,TGCGCCAGCAGCCAAATCTCGGGATCTGGAAACACCATATATTTT